What follows are 3 T cell receptor beta chains derived from one specimen sequenced in a study of cytomegalovirus exposure and HLA in healthy donors. 60 Vbeta and 13 Jbeta primers were used in PCR. Clones were sequenced by immunoSEQ multiplex PCR, and TCRdb holds only the in-frame ones, with some missing. The sample has approximately 190,000 clones; the top ten hold 5.5% to 7.5%. The sequenced sample consisted of PBMCs. These receptors all stem from a man aged 30-40 years in good health and CMV-seronegative.

This chain joins TRBV5-1 and TRBJ1-2; 9 bases line up with TRBD1. V shed 0 bases, J shed 7 bases, and the junction held 4 bases outside the gene matches. There are 14 residues in the CDR3. CDR1 is SGHRS, CDR2 YFSETQ, per germline. CDR3 in amino acids: CASSLGDREGGYTF. The CDR3 DNA reads as TGCGCCAGCAGCTTGGGGGACAGGGAAGGTGGCTACACCTTC.

The rearrangement links TRBV4-2 to TRBJ1-2; D call uncertain. This CDR3 is 12 amino acids long. The germline V gene has CDR1 LGHNA and CDR2 YNFKEQ. V lost 3 bases to trimming and J lost 4 bases, with 6 bases between them. The CDR3 sequence is CASSHDTYGYTF. DNA of the CDR3: TGTGCCAGCAGCCACGACACCTATGGCTACACCTTC.

Written as DNA, the CDR3 is TGTGCCAGCAGTCCCCACGCGGGAGGTAGCGACGAGCAGTACTTC. Protein sequence: CASSPHAGGSDEQYF. This chain connects TRBV28 to TRBJ2-7, with 8 bases aligning to TRBD2. V trimming: 5 bases; J trimming: 5 bases; junction bases outside the gene matches: 11. This CDR3 has 15 amino acids. Germline values: CDR1 MDHEN, CDR2 SYDVKM.